This T cell receptor beta chain is drawn from a study of shared clonotypes between healthy human individuals. TCRdb's table, derived via immunoSEQ multiplex PCR, lists solely in-frame clones and lacks some. The sample contains hundreds of thousands of clones, around 97% of which appear only once. Trimming stripped 2 bases from V and 3 bases from J, with 16 bases between. The CDR3 length is 16 residues. From germline, CDR1 is MNHNY and CDR2 SVGAGI (reference sequence). The sequencing input was naive CD4+ T cells sorted from blood. Subset reported: CD45RA+ positively selected. The genes are TRBV6-6 and TRBJ2-5, with D possibly being TRBD1 or TRBD2 (5 bases each). The TCR was taken from a woman between 25 and 40 years old in good health. The CDR3 nucleotides are TGTGCCAGCAGTTACGGGACCTTGGGGATAGAAGAGACCCAGTACTTC. This codes for CASSYGTLGIEETQYF.